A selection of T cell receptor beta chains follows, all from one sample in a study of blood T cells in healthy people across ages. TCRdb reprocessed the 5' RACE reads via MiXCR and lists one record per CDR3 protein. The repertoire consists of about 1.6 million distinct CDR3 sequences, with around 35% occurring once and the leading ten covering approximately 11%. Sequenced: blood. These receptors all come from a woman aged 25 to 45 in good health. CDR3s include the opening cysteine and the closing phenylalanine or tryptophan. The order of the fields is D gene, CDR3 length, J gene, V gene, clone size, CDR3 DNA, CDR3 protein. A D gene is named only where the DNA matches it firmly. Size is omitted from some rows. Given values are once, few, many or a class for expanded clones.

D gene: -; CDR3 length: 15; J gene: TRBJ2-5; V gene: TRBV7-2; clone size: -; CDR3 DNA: TGTGCCAGCAGCTTATGGGGGAGAGAGGAAGAGACCCAGTACTTC; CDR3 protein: CASSLWGREEETQYF
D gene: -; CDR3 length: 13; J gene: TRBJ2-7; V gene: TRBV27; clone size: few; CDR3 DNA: TGTGCCAGCAGTGGGCAGGGCCGCCTCGAGCAGTACTTC; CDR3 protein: CASSGQGRLEQYF
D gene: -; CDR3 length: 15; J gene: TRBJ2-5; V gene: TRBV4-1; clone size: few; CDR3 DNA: TGCGCCAGCAGCCAACGAGCGGTGTACCAAGAGACCCAGTACTTC; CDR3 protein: CASSQRAVYQETQYF
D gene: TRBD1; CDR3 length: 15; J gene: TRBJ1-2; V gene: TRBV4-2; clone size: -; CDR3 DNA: TGTGCCAGCAGCCAAGAGTTCGGACAGGGATTCGGCTACACCTTC; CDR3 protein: CASSQEFGQGFGYTF
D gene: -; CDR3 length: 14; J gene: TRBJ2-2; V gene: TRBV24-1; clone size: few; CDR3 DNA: TGTGCCACCAGTGAGCCGACGAACACCGGGGAGCTGTTTTTT; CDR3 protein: CATSEPTNTGELFF
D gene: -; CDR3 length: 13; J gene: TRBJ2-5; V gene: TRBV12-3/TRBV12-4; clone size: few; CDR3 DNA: TGTGCCAGCAGTTTGTTTCCGGAAGAGACCCAGTACTTC; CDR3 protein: CASSLFPEETQYF
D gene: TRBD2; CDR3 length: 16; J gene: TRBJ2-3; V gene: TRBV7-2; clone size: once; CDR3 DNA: TGTGCCAGCAGCTCAGGTAGCGGGAGACCCACAGATACGCAGTATTTT; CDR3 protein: CASSSGSGRPTDTQYF
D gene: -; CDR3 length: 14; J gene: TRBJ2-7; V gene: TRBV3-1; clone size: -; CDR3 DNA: TGTGCCAGCAGCCCCCTCAGCGGGCCTCTAGAGCAGTACTTC; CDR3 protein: CASSPLSGPLEQYF
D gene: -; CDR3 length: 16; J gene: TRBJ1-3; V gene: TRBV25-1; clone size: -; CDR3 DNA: TGTGCCAGCAGTACGGGTGGGTGGACCTCTGGAAACACCATATATTTT; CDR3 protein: CASSTGGWTSGNTIYF
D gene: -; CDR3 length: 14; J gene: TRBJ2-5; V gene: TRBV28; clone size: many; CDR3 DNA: TGTGCCAGCAGTTTAGTGACAATCCAAGAGACCCAGTACTTC; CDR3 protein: CASSLVTIQETQYF
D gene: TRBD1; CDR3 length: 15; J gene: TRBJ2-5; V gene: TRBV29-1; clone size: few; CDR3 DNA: TGCAGTGGAAACACTGGACAGGGGAAGGTCGAGACCCAGTACTTC; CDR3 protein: CSGNTGQGKVETQYF
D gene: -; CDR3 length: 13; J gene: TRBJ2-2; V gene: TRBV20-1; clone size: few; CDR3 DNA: TGCAGTGCTAGAGATTACGACACCGGGGAGCTGTTTTTT; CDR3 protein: CSARDYDTGELFF
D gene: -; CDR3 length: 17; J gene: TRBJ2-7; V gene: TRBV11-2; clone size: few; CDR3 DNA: TGTGCCAGCAGCTTAGAGGCTCGAGGCCCCTCAGCCTACGAGCAGTACTTC; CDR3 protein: CASSLEARGPSAYEQYF
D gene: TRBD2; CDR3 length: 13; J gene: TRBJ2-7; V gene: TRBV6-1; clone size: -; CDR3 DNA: TGTGCCAGCAACCGACTAGCGGGGAGCGAGCAGTACTTC; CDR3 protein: CASNRLAGSEQYF
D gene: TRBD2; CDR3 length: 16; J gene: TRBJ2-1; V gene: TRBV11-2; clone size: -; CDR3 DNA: TGTGCCAGCAGCTTCACCGGGACTAGCGGGAGTGGGGAGCAGTTCTTC; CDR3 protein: CASSFTGTSGSGEQFF
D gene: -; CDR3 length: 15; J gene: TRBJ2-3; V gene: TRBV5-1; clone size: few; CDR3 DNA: TGCGCCAGTTCTAAAGACGGCACCTCCACAGATACGCAGTATTTT; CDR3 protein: CASSKDGTSTDTQYF
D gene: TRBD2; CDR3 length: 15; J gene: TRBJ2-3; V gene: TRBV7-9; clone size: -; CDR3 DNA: TGTGCCAGCCGAGGGACTAGCGGTATCACAGATACGCAGTATTTT; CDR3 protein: CASRGTSGITDTQYF
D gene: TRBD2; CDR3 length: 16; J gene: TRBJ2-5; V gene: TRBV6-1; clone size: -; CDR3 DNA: TGTGCCAGCAGTGAGGGACTAGCGGGAGCTCAAGAGACCCAGTACTTC; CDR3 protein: CASSEGLAGAQETQYF
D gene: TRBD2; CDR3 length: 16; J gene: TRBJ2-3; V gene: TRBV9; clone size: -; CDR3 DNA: TGTGCCAGCAGCTCGATAGCGGGGGACCCTCGGGATACGCAGTATTTT; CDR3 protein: CASSSIAGDPRDTQYF
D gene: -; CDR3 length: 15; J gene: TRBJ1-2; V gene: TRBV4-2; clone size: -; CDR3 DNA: TGTGCCAGCAGCCAAGTGTTAGGAGAGAATTATGGCTACACCTTC; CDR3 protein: CASSQVLGENYGYTF
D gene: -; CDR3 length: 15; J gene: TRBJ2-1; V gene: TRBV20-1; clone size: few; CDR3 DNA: TGCAGTGCTAGAAATCACAAGTGGGTGTACAATGAGCAGTTCTTC; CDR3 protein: CSARNHKWVYNEQFF
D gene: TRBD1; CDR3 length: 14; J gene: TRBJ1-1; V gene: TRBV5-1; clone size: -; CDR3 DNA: TGCGCCAGCAGGTGGGACAGCTTGAACACTGAAGCTTTCTTT; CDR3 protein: CASRWDSLNTEAFF
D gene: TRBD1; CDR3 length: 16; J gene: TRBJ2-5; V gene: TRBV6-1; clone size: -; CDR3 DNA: TGTGCCAGCAGTGAAGCATGGACAGGGCCTCAAGAGACCCAGTACTTC; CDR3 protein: CASSEAWTGPQETQYF
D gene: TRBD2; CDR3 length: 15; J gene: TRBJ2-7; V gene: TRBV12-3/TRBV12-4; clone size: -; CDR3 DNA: TGTGCCAGCAATCTCCGCGCTAGCGGCTCCTACGAGCAGTACTTC; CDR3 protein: CASNLRASGSYEQYF
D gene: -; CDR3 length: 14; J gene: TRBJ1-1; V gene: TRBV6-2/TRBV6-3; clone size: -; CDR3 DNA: TGTGCCAGCAGTTACGTTCTCCCTAACACTGAAGCTTTCTTT; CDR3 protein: CASSYVLPNTEAFF
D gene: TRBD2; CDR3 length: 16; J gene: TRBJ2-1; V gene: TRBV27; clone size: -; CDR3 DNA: TGTGCCAGCAGTCCGTCTGCCGGACTAGCAGCCAATGAGCAGTTCTTC; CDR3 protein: CASSPSAGLAANEQFF
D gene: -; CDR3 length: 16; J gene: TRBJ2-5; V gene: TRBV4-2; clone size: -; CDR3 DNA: TGTGCCAGCAGCCGAGGGGGGGGGACGGGAAAAGAGACCCAGTACTTC; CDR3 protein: CASSRGGGTGKETQYF
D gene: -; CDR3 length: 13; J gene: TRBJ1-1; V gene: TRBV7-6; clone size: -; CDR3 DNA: TGTGCCAGCAGCTTAGGGTGGGGAGGGAAAGCTTTCTTT; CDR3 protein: CASSLGWGGKAFF
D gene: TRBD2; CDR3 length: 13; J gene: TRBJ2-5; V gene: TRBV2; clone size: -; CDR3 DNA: TGTGCCAGCAGTGGAATTAGGGAGGGGACCCAGTACTTC; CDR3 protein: CASSGIREGTQYF
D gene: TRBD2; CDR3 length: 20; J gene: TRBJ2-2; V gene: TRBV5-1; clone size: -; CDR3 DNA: TGCGCCAGCAGCTCCACGGGGCGGGGGGCCGCCTTAACGAACACCGGGGAGCTGTTTTTT; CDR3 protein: CASSSTGRGAALTNTGELFF
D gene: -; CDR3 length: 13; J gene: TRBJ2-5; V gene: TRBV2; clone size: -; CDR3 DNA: TGTGCCAGCAGGGATCTAGCAGGAGAGACCCAGTACTTC; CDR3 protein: CASRDLAGETQYF
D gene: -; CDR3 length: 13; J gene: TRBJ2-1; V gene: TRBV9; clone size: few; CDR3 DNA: TGTGCCAGCAGCGCCCGCCCGGGGTATGAGCAGTTCTTC; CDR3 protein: CASSARPGYEQFF
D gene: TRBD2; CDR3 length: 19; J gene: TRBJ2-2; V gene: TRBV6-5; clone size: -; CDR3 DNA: TGTGCCAACAGTTACTCGATATGGGTGGCGGGAGAAGGCACCGGGGAGCTGTTTTTT; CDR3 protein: CANSYSIWVAGEGTGELFF
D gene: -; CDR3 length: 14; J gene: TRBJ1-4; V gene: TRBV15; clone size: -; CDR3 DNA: TGTGCCACCAGCAGAGTGGGAGGATGGGAAAAACTGTTTTTT; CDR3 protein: CATSRVGGWEKLFF
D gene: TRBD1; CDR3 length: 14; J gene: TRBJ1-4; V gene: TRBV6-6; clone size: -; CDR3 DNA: TGTGCCAGCAGCTTAGACAGGGGGCATGAAAAACGGTTTTTT; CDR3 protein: CASSLDRGHEKRFF
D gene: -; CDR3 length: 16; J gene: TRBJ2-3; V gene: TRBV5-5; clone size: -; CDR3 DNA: TGTGCCAGCAGCCCCAGACGTGAGGTTAGCACAGATACGCAGTATTTT; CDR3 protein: CASSPRREVSTDTQYF
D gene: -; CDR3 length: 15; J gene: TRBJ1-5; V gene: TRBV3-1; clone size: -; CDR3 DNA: TGTGCCAGCAGCCAAGGAACAACCATCAATCAGCCCCAGCATTTT; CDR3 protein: CASSQGTTINQPQHF
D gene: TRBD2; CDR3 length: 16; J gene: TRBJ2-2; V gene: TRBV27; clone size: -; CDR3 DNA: TGTGCCAGCAGTTTAGTCCTAGCGGGGGGCACCGGGGAGCTGTTTTTT; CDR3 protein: CASSLVLAGGTGELFF
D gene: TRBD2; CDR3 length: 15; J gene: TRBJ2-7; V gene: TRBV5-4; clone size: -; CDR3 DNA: TGTGCCAGCAGCTTGGCCAGCGGGGTTCCCTACGAGCAGTACTTC; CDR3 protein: CASSLASGVPYEQYF
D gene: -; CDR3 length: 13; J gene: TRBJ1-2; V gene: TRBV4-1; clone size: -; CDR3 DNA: TGCGCCAGCAGCCAAAACACTCCCTATGGCTACACCTTC; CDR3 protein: CASSQNTPYGYTF
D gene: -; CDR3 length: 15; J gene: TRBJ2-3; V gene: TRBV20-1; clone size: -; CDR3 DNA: TGCAGTGCTCCTGACCATCGGGAAAGCACAGATACGCAGTATTTT; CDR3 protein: CSAPDHRESTDTQYF
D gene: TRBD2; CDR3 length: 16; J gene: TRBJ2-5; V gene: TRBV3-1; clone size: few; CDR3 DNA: TGTGCCAGCAGCCCCCCGGGAGCGGGGGGACAAGAGACCCAGTACTTC; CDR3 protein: CASSPPGAGGQETQYF
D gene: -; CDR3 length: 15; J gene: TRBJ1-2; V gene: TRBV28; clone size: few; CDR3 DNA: TGTGCCAGCAGTTTATTCCCAGGATACAACTATGGCTACACCTTC; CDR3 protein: CASSLFPGYNYGYTF
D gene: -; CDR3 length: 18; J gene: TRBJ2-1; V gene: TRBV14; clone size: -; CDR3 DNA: TGTGCCAGCAGCCACCAATTACCGGGACACTACTCCTACAATGAGCAGTTCTTC; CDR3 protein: CASSHQLPGHYSYNEQFF
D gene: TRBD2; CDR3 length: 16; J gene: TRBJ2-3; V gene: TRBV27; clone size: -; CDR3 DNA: TGTGCCAGCAGTTTAGGGGCCAGCGGGGGCGCAGATACGCAGTATTTT; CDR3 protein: CASSLGASGGADTQYF
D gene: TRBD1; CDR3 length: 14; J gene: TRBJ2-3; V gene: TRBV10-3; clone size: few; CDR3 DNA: TGTGCCATCGGGACAGGGGCCTCCACAGATACGCAGTATTTT; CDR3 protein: CAIGTGASTDTQYF
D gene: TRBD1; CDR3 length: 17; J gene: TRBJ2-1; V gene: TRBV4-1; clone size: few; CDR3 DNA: TGCGCCAGCAGCCAAGGCCCTCGGGGACAGAGGTACAATGAGCAGTTCTTC; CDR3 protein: CASSQGPRGQRYNEQFF
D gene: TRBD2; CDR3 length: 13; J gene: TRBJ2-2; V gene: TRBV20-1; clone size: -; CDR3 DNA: TGCAGTGCGAGCGGGATCGGCACCGGGGAGCTGTTTTTT; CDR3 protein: CSASGIGTGELFF
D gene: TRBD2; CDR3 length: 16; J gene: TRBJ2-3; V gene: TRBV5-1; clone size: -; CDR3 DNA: TGCGCCAGCAGCATCGTAGCGGGGCACAGCACAGATACGCAGTATTTT; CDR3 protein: CASSIVAGHSTDTQYF
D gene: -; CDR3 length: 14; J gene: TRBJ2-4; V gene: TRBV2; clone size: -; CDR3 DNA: TGTGCCAGCAGTATGCAGAGTATGGGTTGGGAGCAGTACTTC; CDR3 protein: CASSMQSMGWEQYF
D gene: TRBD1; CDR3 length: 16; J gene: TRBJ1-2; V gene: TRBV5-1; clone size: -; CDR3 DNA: TGCGCCAGCAGCATCTACCGGGACAGGGGAAGTTATGGCTACACCTTC; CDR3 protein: CASSIYRDRGSYGYTF
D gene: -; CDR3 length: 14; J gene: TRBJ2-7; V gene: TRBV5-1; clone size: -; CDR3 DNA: TGCGCCAGCAGCCCCGACCCGAATACCTACGAGCAGTACTTC; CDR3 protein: CASSPDPNTYEQYF
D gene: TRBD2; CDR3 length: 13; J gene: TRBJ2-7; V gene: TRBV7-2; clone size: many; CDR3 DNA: TGTGCCAGCAGCAAGGGCGGGGGCTACGAGCAGTACTTC; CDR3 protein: CASSKGGGYEQYF
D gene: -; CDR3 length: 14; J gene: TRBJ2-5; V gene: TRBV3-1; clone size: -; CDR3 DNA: TGTGCCAGCAGCCAAGCGGGAGCGCCCTATGAGCAGTACTTC; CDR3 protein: CASSQAGAPYEQYF
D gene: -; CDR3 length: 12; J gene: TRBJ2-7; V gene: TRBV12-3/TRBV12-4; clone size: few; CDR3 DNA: TGTGCCAGCAGTTTAATCGTTTCCGAGCAGTACTTC; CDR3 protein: CASSLIVSEQYF